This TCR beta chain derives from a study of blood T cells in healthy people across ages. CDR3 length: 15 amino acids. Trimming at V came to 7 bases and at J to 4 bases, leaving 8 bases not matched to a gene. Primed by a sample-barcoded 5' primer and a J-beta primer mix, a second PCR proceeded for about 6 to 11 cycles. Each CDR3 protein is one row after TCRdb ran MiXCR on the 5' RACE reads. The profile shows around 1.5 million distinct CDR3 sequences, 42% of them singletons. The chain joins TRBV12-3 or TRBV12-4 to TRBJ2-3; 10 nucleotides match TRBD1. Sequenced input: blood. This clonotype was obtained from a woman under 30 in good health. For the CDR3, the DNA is TGTGCCAGCACCCGGACAGGGGGTAACGCAGATACGCAGTATTTT. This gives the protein CASTRTGGNADTQYF.